The clone carrying this T cell receptor beta chain was seen a handful of times. Its antigen is undetermined. Its ends do not fully match the called genes, so a read error is possible. The data originate from a study of post-analysis software for immune sequencing data. Study context: In terms of disease course, relapsing-remitting, secondary progressive and progressive-relapsing multiple sclerosis were included.

Carried by the TCR beta cDNA libraries were unique molecular identifiers. There were roughly 0.95 to 11 million T cells, and about 540,000 cDNA molecules came from them. TCRdb analysed the PCR reads with MiXCR anew, one entry per CDR3 protein. Here the sample spans approximately 730,000 distinct CDR3 sequences, around 45% being singletons. Study-wide results and caveats: Controls showed significantly higher normalized Chao1 diversity than did multiple sclerosis patients. Included in a set of about five TRBV segments more frequent in patients than controls were TRBV5-6, TRBV5-1 and TRBV20-1. Same-batch samples co-clustered strongly by F measure.

CDR3 length: 13 residues. Germline V gives CDR1 SGHVS, CDR2 FQNEAQ. The receptor was derived from a girl aged 5-17 years with multiple sclerosis. Sequenced material: blood. V is TRBV7-8 and J is TRBJ2-3; D ambiguous. The CDR3 is CASSFSSTATQYF. The CDR3 DNA reads TGTGCCAGCAGCTTCAGCAGCACAGCTACGCAGTATTTT.